One sample yielded the 21 T cell receptor beta chains listed below, sequenced in a study of cytomegalovirus exposure and HLA in healthy donors. The PCR ran on 60 Vbeta and 13 Jbeta primers. Here immunoSEQ multiplex PCR was the method, and the copy in TCRdb shows in-frame clones only, minus some. Among 120,000 or so clones, about three quarters were seen once, and the ten largest hold around 3.2%. Input material: PBMCs. The source of these receptors is a woman aged 60-70 years in good health and CMV-seropositive.

The rearrangement links TRBV29-1 to TRBJ2-3, with TRBD2 identical over 13 bases. Germline CDR1 SQVTM, CDR2 ANQGSEA. Losses at the gene ends were 7 bases for V and 4 bases for J; bases not matched to a gene: 5. The CDR3 spans 14 residues. CDR3 protein: CSGRTSGSADTQYF. The CDR3 DNA is TGCAGCGGCAGGACTAGCGGGAGTGCAGATACGCAGTATTTT.

In nucleotides, the CDR3 is TGTGCCAGCTCACCACCTGACAGCCTTCAGCAGTTCTTC. It yields the protein CASSPPDSLQQFF. V usage is TRBV18 and J usage is TRBJ2-1; D might be TRBD1 (5 bases). The CDR3 runs to 13 residues. The V and J ends lost 0 bases and 11 bases respectively, with 11 bases between them. CDR1 and CDR2 from the germline V gene are KGHSH and LQKENI.

V usage is TRBV5-1 and J usage is TRBJ2-5; 14 bases map to TRBD2. Germline values: CDR1 SGHRS, CDR2 YFSETQ. The CDR3 sequence is 16 residues long. The ends lost 3 bases at V and 5 bases at J; junction bases unmatched: 6. CDR3 sequence reads: CASSSVGLAGVETQYF. As DNA, the CDR3 is TGCGCCAGCAGCTCGGTGGGACTAGCGGGAGTGGAGACCCAGTACTTC.

This clone has just one count. One end of the junction varies from germline; a read error may be responsible. V and J are TRBV7-9 and TRBJ2-7; D remains unclear. The CDR3 sequence is 12 residues long. Germline CDR1 reads SEHNR; CDR2 reads FQNEAQ (reference sequence). CDR3 in DNA: TGTTCCAGCAGCTTAGAGTCGGGCGAGCAGTACTTC. Translation: CSSSLESGEQYF.

The rearrangement uses TRBV27 and TRBJ2-5; D remains ambiguous. The CDR3 covers 14 residues. Germline loops: CDR1 MNHEY, CDR2 SMNVEV (reference sequence). Trimming took off 1 base at V and 4 bases at J, with 10 bases between the two ends. The DNA of the CDR3 is TGTGCCAGCAGTTTATTGAGCTCGGGAGAGACCCAGTACTTC. Translation: CASSLLSSGETQYF.

The gene calls are TRBV7-6 and TRBJ1-4; no firm D call. CDR1 SGHVS and CDR2 FNYEAQ come from the germline V gene. This CDR3 has 13 amino acids. Trimming shortened V by 1 base and J by 5 bases, and 5 bases separated the two germline ends. CDR3 sequence (DNA): TGTGCCAGCAGCTTAGTTCTAAATGAAAAACTGTTTTTT. It yields the protein CASSLVLNEKLFF. Using reference TRBV7-6 and TRBJ1-4 for the parts outside the CDR3, the full variable domain is GAGVSQSPRYKVTKRGQDVALRCDPISGHVSLYWYRQALGQGPEFLTYFNYEAQQDKSGLPNDRFSAERPEGSISTLTIQRTEQRDSAMYRCASSLVLNEKLFFGSGTQLSVL.

This clone was observed a few times. The rearrangement joins TRBV18 to TRBJ1-1; maybe TRBD1 (6 bases). Germline-derived CDR1 and CDR2 are KGHSH and LQKENI. The V and J ends lost 3 bases and 8 bases respectively, with 10 bases between them. The CDR3 is made up of 12 amino acids. CDR3 loop: CASSPQGNEAFF. The CDR3 DNA reads TGTGCCAGCTCACCCCAGGGGAACGAAGCTTTCTTT. Combining the CDR3 with reference TRBV18 and TRBJ1-1 gives the whole variable domain NAGVMQNPRHLVRRRGQEARLRCSPMKGHSHVYWYRQLPEEGLKFMVYLQKENIIDESGMPKERFSAEFPKEGPSILRIQQVVRGDSAAYFCASSPQGNEAFFGQGTRLTVV.

This clone was observed a few times. The chain has TRBV19 and TRBJ1-1; no definite D call. Trimming shortened V by 8 bases and J by 1 base, and 11 bases separated the two germline ends. The CDR3 extends over 13 amino acids. The germline CDR1 and CDR2 sequences are LNHDA and SQIVND (reference sequence). The DNA for the CDR3 is TGTGCCAGTTGTCGTCAGGAGAACACTGAAGCTTTCTTT. Translated: CASCRQENTEAFF. Using reference TRBV19 and TRBJ1-1 for the parts outside the CDR3, the full variable domain is DGGITQSPKYLFRKEGQNVTLSCEQNLNHDAMYWYRQDPGQGLRLIYYSQIVNDFQKGDIAEGYSVSREKKESFPLTVTSAQKNPTAFYLCASCRQENTEAFFGQGTRLTVV.

The rearrangement uses TRBV28 and TRBJ2-2; D gene ambiguous. The V gene lost 6 bases and the J gene lost 1 base, with 9 bases spanning the gap. The CDR3 runs to 14 residues. Per germline, CDR1 MDHEN and CDR2 SYDVKM. CDR3: CASSTQENTGELFF. The CDR3 DNA sequence: TGTGCCAGCAGCACTCAGGAGAACACCGGGGAGCTGTTTTTT.

This clone was observed a single time. The chain employs TRBV11-2 and TRBJ2-1; TRBD2 matches 10 bases. CDR1 and CDR2 from the germline V gene are SGHAT and FQNNGV. V lost 6 bases to trimming and J lost 0 bases; unmatched junction nucleotides: 5. CDR3 size: 16 residues. CDR3 protein: CASRKLAGSSYNEQFF. The CDR3 coding sequence is TGTGCCAGCAGGAAACTAGCGGGAAGCTCCTACAATGAGCAGTTCTTC. Using reference TRBV11-2 and TRBJ2-1 for the parts outside the CDR3, the full variable domain is EAGVAQSPRYKIIEKRQSVAFWCNPISGHATLYWYQQILGQGPKLLIQFQNNGVVDDSQLPKDRFSAERLKGVDSTLKIQPAKLEDSAVYLCASRKLAGSSYNEQFFGPGTRLTVL.

The V call is TRBV6-5, the J call TRBJ2-7; tentative D call: TRBD2 (5 bases). This CDR3 is built from 15 residues. The V end lost 4 bases, the J end lost 0 bases, and 13 bases lay between the germline ends. Germline CDR1 reads MNHEY; CDR2 reads SVGAGI. CDR3 bases: TGTGCCAGCAGTTCCCGTGGAGGACTCTCCTACGAGCAGTACTTC. It encodes CASSSRGGLSYEQYF.

The chain couples TRBV6-5 to TRBJ2-7; 9 bases line up with TRBD1. The CDR3 consists of 15 residues. CDR1 and CDR2 (germline): MNHEY, SVGAGI. V was pared by 0 bases and J by 2 bases, with 2 bases of the junction left unmatched. The CDR3 nucleotides read TGTGCCAGCAGTTACTCGACAGGGGGGGCCTACGAGCAGTACTTC. Its translation: CASSYSTGGAYEQYF.

This clone was seen a handful of times. The chain recombines TRBV9 with TRBJ2-3; 9 bases map to TRBD2. With 0 bases clipped from V and 3 bases from J, the junction kept 8 bases outside the gene matches. The CDR3 is 17 residues long. Germline V gene sequence: CDR1 SGDLS, CDR2 YYNGEE. CDR3 in amino acids: CASSVDISGSRTDTQYF. Here the CDR3 DNA reads TGTGCCAGCAGCGTAGACATTAGCGGGAGTCGGACAGATACGCAGTATTTT.

In this sample, this clone turned up a few times. The gene calls are TRBV9 and TRBJ2-1, with D hard to call. Germline V gene lookup returns CDR1 SGDLS and CDR2 YYNGEE. Trimming left V 0 bases short and J 8 bases short, with 3 bases between. This CDR3 comprises 11 residues. CDR3 region: CASSVAYEQFF. The CDR3 DNA reads as TGTGCCAGCAGCGTAGCTTATGAGCAGTTCTTC. The whole variable domain, filled in from reference TRBV9 and TRBJ2-1, reads DSGVTQTPKHLITATGQRVTLRCSPRSGDLSVYWYQQSLDQGLQFLIQYYNGEERAKGNILERFSAQQFPDLHSELNLSSLELGDSALYFCASSVAYEQFFGPGTRLTVL.

The chain carries TRBV6-5 and TRBJ1-5; D gene uncertain. CDR1 is MNHEY, CDR2 SVGAGI, per germline. V lost 0 bases, J lost 6 bases, and 12 bases lay in between. This CDR3 is built from 15 residues. CDR3 loop: CASSYSSIEGQPQHF. CDR3 bases: TGTGCCAGCAGTTACTCGAGTATCGAGGGTCAGCCCCAGCATTTT.

The gene calls are TRBV18 and TRBJ2-1; 9 bases match TRBD2. There are 15 residues in the CDR3. The trim removed 6 bases at V and 6 bases at J, leaving 9 bases unmatched. Germline V CDR1 and CDR2: KGHSH, LQKENI. CDR3 sequence (DNA): TGTGCCAGCTCTTCGGGGGTAGCGGGAGTCAATGAGCAGTTCTTC. The encoded protein is CASSSGVAGVNEQFF. Together with reference TRBV18 and TRBJ2-1, the CDR3 gives the full variable domain: NAGVMQNPRHLVRRRGQEARLRCSPMKGHSHVYWYRQLPEEGLKFMVYLQKENIIDESGMPKERFSAEFPKEGPSILRIQQVVRGDSAAYFCASSSGVAGVNEQFFGPGTRLTVL.

The chain employs TRBV25-1 and TRBJ2-1; TRBD2 matches at 12 bases. With V trimmed by 8 bases and J by 6 bases, 5 bases remained unmatched. The CDR3 covers 14 residues. The germline V gene encodes CDR1 MGHDK and CDR2 SYGVNS. In DNA, the CDR3 is TGTGCCAGCCTGACTAGCGGGAGAGGCAATGAGCAGTTCTTC. It translates to CASLTSGRGNEQFF. The whole variable domain, remainder taken from reference TRBV25-1 and TRBJ2-1, is EADIYQTPRYLVIGTGKKITLECSQTMGHDKMYWYQQDPGMELHLIHYSYGVNSTEKGDLSSESTVSRIRTEHFPLTLESARPSHTSQYLCASLTSGRGNEQFFGPGTRLTVL.

The V and J genes are TRBV7-6 and TRBJ1-6; TRBD1 aligns across 7 bases. The CDR3 runs 15 residues. The germline V gene has CDR1 SGHVS and CDR2 FNYEAQ. J gave up 8 bases and V 5 bases, and 9 bases lay outside the gene matches. Here the CDR3 reads CASSPGGTAYSPLHF. The DNA of the CDR3 is TGTGCCAGCAGCCCAGGGGGGACAGCCTATTCACCCCTCCACTTT.

The genes are TRBV20-1 and TRBJ1-2; 8 positions agree with TRBD1. Germline V lookup: CDR1 DFQATT, CDR2 SNEGSKA (reference sequence). The CDR3 sequence is 11 residues long. In nucleotides, the CDR3 is TGCAGACAGGGGGGGGACTATGGCTACACCTTC. Its translation: CRQGGDYGYTF.

The chain couples TRBV7-3 to TRBJ2-1, with D maybe TRBD2 (7 bases). V was pared by 3 bases and J by 2 bases, with 11 bases between. In germline, CDR1 is SGHTA, CDR2 FQGTGA. The CDR3 runs to 15 residues. CDR3 sequence reads: CASSLGGPAYNEQFF. The CDR3 nucleotides read TGTGCCAGCAGCTTGGGGGGGCCTGCCTACAATGAGCAGTTCTTC.

The rearrangement uses TRBV9 and TRBJ2-1, with D possibly matching TRBD2 (5 bases). The CDR3 covers 15 residues. The V gene lost 0 bases and the J gene lost 7 bases, with 14 bases spanning the gap. Germline-derived CDR1 and CDR2 are SGDLS and YYNGEE. The CDR3 DNA follows: TGTGCCAGCAGCGTAGCTCAGCGGTCAGTAAATGAGCAGTTCTTC. Its translation is CASSVAQRSVNEQFF.